This is a list of T cell receptor beta chains from one sample in a study of TIL therapy for anti-PD-1-resistant metastatic lung cancer. Assay: immunoSEQ multiplex PCR; the TCRdb copy retains only in-frame clones and omits some. Here the sample spans tens of thousands of clones, 70% to 85% being singletons. Sequenced here: blood, sampled at baseline. The receptors shown here come from a woman between 25 and 85 years old with non-small cell lung cancer. CDR3s include the opening cysteine and the closing phenylalanine or tryptophan. Fields, in order: V gene, clone size, J gene, D gene, CDR3 DNA, CDR3 protein. D genes are given only for firm matches. Part of the rows lack a size; the others show once, few, many or a class for expanded clones.

>TRBV7-2|once|TRBJ1-2|TRBD1
TGTGCCAGCAGCCAGGGGGGACAGGTCTCGGACTATGGCTACACCTTC
CASSQGGQVSDYGYTF
>TRBV5-5|NA|TRBJ1-5|NA
TGTGCCAGCAGCTTGGTAGGGGATAGCAATCAGCCCCAGCATTTT
CASSLVGDSNQPQHF
>TRBV7-6|NA|TRBJ2-5|TRBD1
TGTGCCAGCAGCCTAGGACAGGGGGCCAGAGGGACCCAGTACTTC
CASSLGQGARGTQYF
>TRBV7-2|NA|TRBJ2-5|TRBD1
TGTGCCAGCAGCTTAGGCGGGACAGGGTGGGAGACCCAGTACTTC
CASSLGGTGWETQYF
>TRBV27|NA|TRBJ2-3|NA
TGTGCCAGCAGTTTACCGGCAGATACGCAGTATTTT
CASSLPADTQYF
>TRBV19|NA|TRBJ1-1|TRBD1
TGTGCCAGTCGCCCCCAGGGGGGATACACTGAAGCTTTCTTT
CASRPQGGYTEAFF
>TRBV29-1|NA|TRBJ2-1|TRBD1
TGCAGCGTTACCCGACAGGGCTGGGAGCAGTTCTTC
CSVTRQGWEQFF
>TRBV5-1|NA|TRBJ2-3|NA
TGCGCCAGCAGCTTGGATTATCCAGGGAGCACAGATACGCAGTATTTT
CASSLDYPGSTDTQYF
>TRBV9|few|TRBJ2-2|NA
TGTGCCAGCAGCGTAGGAGGCAGGGGTTCCGGGGAGCTGTTTTTT
CASSVGGRGSGELFF
>TRBV10-3|NA|TRBJ2-7|TRBD1
TGTGCCACTCGACCGGGACAGGCGTCCTACGAGCAGTACTTC
CATRPGQASYEQYF
>TRBV28|once|TRBJ2-2|NA
TGTGCCAGCAGTTTATGGGCTCCAATCGAGAACACCGGGGAGCTGTTTTTT
CASSLWAPIENTGELFF
>TRBV19|NA|TRBJ1-5|NA
TGTGCCAGTAGTAATACAGGCTACAATCAGCCCCAGCATTTT
CASSNTGYNQPQHF
>TRBV5-4|NA|TRBJ1-1|NA
TGTGCCAGCAGCTTAATTACAGCCCACACTGAAGCTTTCTTT
CASSLITAHTEAFF
>TRBV6-1|NA|TRBJ2-5|NA
TGTGCCAGCAGGGATTTCCAGTTTAGAGCAGAGACCCAGTACTTC
CASRDFQFRAETQYF
>TRBV5-1|NA|TRBJ2-3|NA
TGCGCCAGCAGCTTGGGGTTGGGGGGCTTGAGCACAGATACGCAGTATTTT
CASSLGLGGLSTDTQYF
>TRBV7-3|NA|TRBJ2-1|TRBD2
TGTGCCAGCAGCTTCTCCGGGACTAGCGGTTACAATGAGCAGTTCTTC
CASSFSGTSGYNEQFF
>TRBV11-2|few|TRBJ1-2|NA
TGTGCCAGCAGCTTACGCGGGGCCGGAGAGTATGGCTACACCTTC
CASSLRGAGEYGYTF
>TRBV19|NA|TRBJ2-1|NA
TGTGCCAGTCGTTCATGGGGGATAGGGAATGAGCAGTTCTTC
CASRSWGIGNEQFF
>TRBV10-3|NA|TRBJ1-2|NA
TGTGCCATCAGTGAGTCGATTCTTCTCAGGGATGGCTACACCTTC
CAISESILLRDGYTF
>TRBV11-2|NA|TRBJ2-7|TRBD1
TGTGCCAGCAGCTCGGGACAGGGGGTATCCTACGAGCAGTACTTC
CASSSGQGVSYEQYF
>TRBV7-9|NA|TRBJ2-5|NA
TGTGCCAGCAGCTCCCGGGTCCTTAGAGATCGGAGGACGCGAGAGACCCAGTACTTC
CASSSRVLRDRRTRETQYF
>TRBV7-2|NA|TRBJ2-1|TRBD2
TGTGCCAGCACCCTTGCGCTAGCGGGGGACAATGAGCAGTTCTTC
CASTLALAGDNEQFF
>TRBV2|NA|TRBJ2-3|NA
TGTGCCAGAGGGGTAGGCAACGCAGATACGCAGTATTTT
CARGVGNADTQYF
>TRBV7-7|NA|TRBJ2-3|TRBD2
TGTGCCAGCAGCTTAAACCGGGGGGAGGATACGCAGTATTTT
CASSLNRGEDTQYF
>TRBV2|NA|TRBJ1-1|NA
TGTGCCAGCAGTGAAGGGAAGGTAACTGAAGCTTTCTTT
CASSEGKVTEAFF
>TRBV15|NA|TRBJ1-6|NA
TGTGCCACCAGCAGAGAGAGACAGGAATCTTCACCCCTCCACTTT
CATSRERQESSPLHF
>TRBV5-1|NA|TRBJ2-7|NA
TGCGCCAGCAGCTTGGGGGGCCGACCTACATCCTACGAGCAGTACTTC
CASSLGGRPTSYEQYF
>TRBV15|NA|TRBJ2-1|NA
TGTGCCACCAGCAGAGATGACCTAGCTTTCAATGAGCAGTTCTTC
CATSRDDLAFNEQFF
>TRBV27|NA|TRBJ2-3|TRBD2
TGTGCCAGCAGTTCCACTAAACTAGCGGGAGGGAGCACAGATACGCAGTATTTT
CASSSTKLAGGSTDTQYF
>TRBV5-1|NA|TRBJ2-7|TRBD1
TGCGCCAGCAGCTTGGCCGGCAGGGGGTGGGAGCAGTACTTC
CASSLAGRGWEQYF
>TRBV5-4|NA|TRBJ2-7|NA
TGTGCCAGCAGCCTGGATGGCAGGAGCTACTACGAGCAGTACTTC
CASSLDGRSYYEQYF
>TRBV29-1|NA|TRBJ2-1|NA
TGCAGCGTTGACCCAATGGATTCCCGGGACAATGAGCAGTTCTTC
CSVDPMDSRDNEQFF
>TRBV7-2|NA|TRBJ2-3|NA
TGTGCCAGCAGCTCTGTAGTGGTTGTTTCGGATACGCAGTATTTT
CASSSVVVVSDTQYF
>TRBV15|NA|TRBJ2-7|NA
TGTGCCACCAGCGGAACCAGCGACTCCTCCTACGAGCAGTACTTC
CATSGTSDSSYEQYF
>TRBV7-2|NA|TRBJ2-7|NA
TGTGCCAGCAGCTTGGGGATGGGCTACGAGCAGTACTTC
CASSLGMGYEQYF
>TRBV30|NA|TRBJ1-1|NA
TGTGCCTGGAGTATTTTAACGGGCGAAACTGAAGCTTTCTTT
CAWSILTGETEAFF
>TRBV9|few|TRBJ1-5|TRBD1
TGTGCCAGCAGCCTTCCTGGGGGGACAGGACTCAATCAGCCCCAGCATTTT
CASSLPGGTGLNQPQHF
>TRBV30|NA|TRBJ1-1|NA
TGTGCCTGGAGTGTACAAAGGGACACTGAAGCTTTCTTT
CAWSVQRDTEAFF
>TRBV5-4|few|TRBJ1-2|NA
TGTGCCAGCAACTTGGCACAGGTTGGGGATGGCTACACCTTC
CASNLAQVGDGYTF
>TRBV5-1|NA|TRBJ2-5|NA
TGCGCCAGCAGCCGGGACTCTCCCAGGGGGGAGACCCAGTACTTC
CASSRDSPRGETQYF
>TRBV28|NA|TRBJ2-3|NA
TGTGCCAGCAAGATGGACGGGGGCTTCACAGATACGCAGTATTTT
CASKMDGGFTDTQYF
>TRBV11-2|NA|TRBJ2-7|NA
TGTGCCAGCAGCTTAGCCGGGACGGCCGCCTACGAGCAGTACTTC
CASSLAGTAAYEQYF
>TRBV7-6|NA|TRBJ1-1|TRBD1
TGTGCCAGCAGCTTAGAACAGGGGTTCACTGAAGCTTTCTTT
CASSLEQGFTEAFF
>TRBV6-6|NA|TRBJ1-3|NA
TGTGCCGGCAGTTACAAAGGCGGTTCTAGAAACACCATATATTTT
CAGSYKGGSRNTIYF
>TRBV5-1|NA|TRBJ2-1|NA
TGCGCCAGCAGCTTGGACAGGGCGGAAGAGCAGTTCTTC
CASSLDRAEEQFF
>TRBV5-1|few|TRBJ2-5|TRBD1
TGCGCCAGCAGCTCCAGACAGGGCCAAGAGACCCAGTACTTC
CASSSRQGQETQYF
>TRBV4-2|NA|TRBJ1-3|TRBD1
TGTGCCAGCAGCCAAGAAAAAGGGACAGGCGCTATCCTTGTAAACACCATATATTTT
CASSQEKGTGAILVNTIYF
>TRBV5-4|NA|TRBJ2-5|TRBD2
TGTGCCAGCAGCTTGGCCGCGACTAGCGGGGAGAGCCAAGAGACCCAGTACTTC
CASSLAATSGESQETQYF
>TRBV19|NA|TRBJ1-4|NA
TGTGCCAGTAGTATAAAGATGAGGGGAAGGTTCTCTGATGAAAAACTGTTTTTT
CASSIKMRGRFSDEKLFF
>TRBV2|NA|TRBJ1-1|TRBD1
TGTGCCAGCACTGGGACAGGGAACACTGAAGCTTTCTTT
CASTGTGNTEAFF
>TRBV4-2|NA|TRBJ1-1|NA
TGTGCCAGCAGCCAAGATCGTTGGGCTAACACTGAAGCTTTCTTT
CASSQDRWANTEAFF
>TRBV11-1|NA|TRBJ1-2|NA
TGTGCCAGCAGCCCCGGGCAGGGAGGCTATGGCTACACCTTC
CASSPGQGGYGYTF
>TRBV28|NA|TRBJ2-5|NA
TGTGCCAGTACCAGGACAGTGACAGAGACCCAGTACTTC
CASTRTVTETQYF
>TRBV13|NA|TRBJ2-3|NA
TGTGCCAGCAGCTTAAACGAACGTAATACGCAGTATTTT
CASSLNERNTQYF
>TRBV28|NA|TRBJ2-7|NA
TGTGCCAGCAGTTTTGGGGGGGCATTTCCTTACGAGCAGTACTTC
CASSFGGAFPYEQYF
>TRBV7-2|NA|TRBJ1-5|NA
TGTGCCAGCAGCTCAGGGGCAGCCGGAAGCAATCAGCCCCAGCATTTT
CASSSGAAGSNQPQHF
>TRBV27|NA|TRBJ1-1|NA
TGTGCCAGCAGTTTTTGGCTGAACACTGAAGCTTTCTTT
CASSFWLNTEAFF
>TRBV4-3|NA|TRBJ1-2|NA
TGCGCCAGCAGCCGAGATCAGGTAGCCGGCTATGGCTACACCTTC
CASSRDQVAGYGYTF
>TRBV4-2|NA|TRBJ2-7|TRBD2
TGTGCCAGCAGCCAAGATTTGACTAGCGGAAACTACGAGCAGTACTTC
CASSQDLTSGNYEQYF
>TRBV5-5|NA|TRBJ2-4|NA
TGTGCCAGCAGCTTGGTCTGGGGGCCGCAAAACATTCAGTACTTC
CASSLVWGPQNIQYF